This T cell receptor (beta chain) is drawn from a study of blood T cell repertoires in COVID-19. Study information: Spain, Italy and the United States supplied samples that represented acute and convalescent COVID-19. The analysed material was cDNA or gDNA that came from T cells, B-cell-depleted T cells, or PBMCs.

Germline V gene sequence: CDR1 SQVTM, CDR2 ANQGSEA. Trimming took 7 bases from V and 0 from J; bases not matched to a gene: 11. This CDR3 is 18 amino acids long. Study processing details: Estimation of nucleated cell counts relied on the amplification of reference gene primers. TCRdb's table, derived via immunoSEQ multiplex PCR, lists solely in-frame clones and lacks some. The V and J calls and the clone size are those of that table, but D and trimming were determined from the DNA. The sample has 380,000 or so clones, more than 80% seen once. This clone showed up just once. V is TRBV29-1 and J is TRBJ2-1, with 14 bases aligning to TRBD2. The sequence derives from a man aged 35-49 years with acute or convalescent COVID-19. Sequences were obtained from peripheral blood. The CDR3 sequence: CSASGTSGRESSYNEQFF. DNA for the CDR3: TGCAGCGCCTCCGGGACTAGCGGGAGAGAAAGCTCCTACAATGAGCAGTTCTTC.